One and the same sample provided the 14 T cell receptor beta chains below, sequenced in a study of OX40 agonist ivuxolimab in advanced cancers. Generated by immunoSEQ multiplex PCR, the TCRdb table keeps only in-frame clones and is missing some. This sample has 50,000 to 60,000 clones; 86% occur once, and the top ten carry approximately 7%. The material sequenced was CD4+ or CD8+ T cells sorted from blood, taken in a trial of the OX40 agonist ivuxolimab. These receptors were collected from an adult with an advanced solid tumor such as melanoma, head and neck, liver or kidney cancer.

This clone occurred a few times. The chain couples TRBV5-1 to TRBJ1-2; D perhaps matches TRBD1 (5 bases). Trimming pared 7 bases from V and 0 bases from J, leaving 13 bases between. Germline V gene sequence: CDR1 SGHRS, CDR2 YFSETQ. The CDR3 extends over 14 amino acids. DNA of the CDR3: TGCGCCAGCTGGGCCGGGGGAACTAACTATGGCTACACCTTC. As protein: CASWAGGTNYGYTF.

This clone was seen just once. The chain recombines TRBV6-1 with TRBJ2-5; D call uncertain. The closer fit of TRBJ2-7 to the DNA end suggests the J call may be wrong. CDR1 and CDR2 (germline): MNHNS, SASEGT. The CDR3 covers 10 residues. DNA of the CDR3: TGTGCCAGCGGCCCTTACGAGCAGTACTTC. It is translated as CASGPYEQYF.

The chain couples TRBV10-3 to TRBJ1-2; D is uncertain. Germline V lookup: CDR1 ENHRY, CDR2 SYGVKD. V lost 2 bases and J lost 5, with 6 bases in between. The CDR3 spans 12 residues. The CDR3 sequence: CAISEEGYGYTF. Here the CDR3 DNA reads TGTGCCATCAGTGAGGAGGGATATGGCTACACCTTC.

The chain combines TRBV30 with TRBJ1-5; 8 nucleotides agree with TRBD1. The CDR3 spans 14 residues. Germline values: CDR1 GTSNPN, CDR2 SVGIG (reference sequence). V trimming: 0 bases; J trimming: 7 bases; junction bases outside the gene matches: 5. Written as DNA, the CDR3 is TGTGCCTGGAGTGTCGCAGGGGGCAGGCAGCCCCAGCATTTT. It encodes CAWSVAGGRQPQHF. Together with reference TRBV30 and TRBJ1-5, the CDR3 gives the full variable domain: SQTIHQWPATLVQPVGSPLSLECTVEGTSNPNLYWYRQAAGRGLQLLFYSVGIGQISSEVPQNLSASRPQDRQFILSSKKLLLSDSGFYLCAWSVAGGRQPQHFGDGTRLSIL.

The CDR3 spells CASNERPGVPLDEKLFF. The CDR3 DNA reads as TGCGCCAGCAACGAACGGCCAGGCGTCCCCTTGGATGAAAAACTGTTTTTT. The rearrangement links TRBV5-1 to TRBJ1-4; no firm D call. The germline V and J ends were trimmed by 6 bases and 6 bases, with 24 bases remaining between them. The CDR3 spans 17 residues. Germline CDR1 SGHRS, CDR2 YFSETQ.

This chain uses TRBV30 with TRBJ2-3; tentatively, D is TRBD1 or TRBD2 (5 bases each). V was pared by 1 base and J by 4 bases, with 18 bases between. The CDR3 consists of 16 residues. Germline V gene sequence: CDR1 GTSNPN, CDR2 SVGIG (reference sequence). The DNA for the CDR3 is TGTGCCTGGAGTGCAGGAGGACACCCGGGGTCAGATACGCAGTATTTT. Protein sequence: CAWSAGGHPGSDTQYF.

The chain links TRBV28 to TRBJ1-2, with D uncertain. This CDR3 region has 12 residues. V lost 7 bases and J 6 bases, leaving 12 bases between the germline ends. Germline CDR1 is MDHEN and CDR2 is SYDVKM. The CDR3 DNA sequence: TGTGCCAGCAACTCTCCAGGAGATGGCTACACCTTC. Protein: CASNSPGDGYTF.

V and J are TRBV10-1 and TRBJ1-3; D not certain. The CDR3 spans 15 residues. CDR1 is WNHNN, CDR2 SYGVQD, per germline (reference sequence). V gave up 0 bases and J gave up 1 base, with 7 bases separating them. CDR3 DNA sequence: TGCGCCAGCAGTGAGTCGACCGGGTCTGGAAACACCATATATTTT. Its translation: CASSESTGSGNTIYF.

This chain links TRBV19 with TRBJ1-5; 8 positions match TRBD1. Germline V gene sequence: CDR1 LNHDA, CDR2 SQIVND (reference sequence). The CDR3 length is 19 residues. J was trimmed by 5 bases and V by 1 base; bases with no gene match: 16. CDR3 nucleotides: TGTGCCAGTAGTATAGGGGCGGGGACAGGCCGAACCCGGGATCAGCCCCAGCATTTT. Translated: CASSIGAGTGRTRDQPQHF.

This chain links TRBV6-1 with TRBJ2-3; tentatively, D is TRBD2 (5 bases). The V end lost 2 bases, the J end lost 2 bases, and 5 bases lay between the germline ends. CDR1 and CDR2 (germline): MNHNS, SASEGT. This CDR3 has 13 amino acids. The CDR3 is CASSERDTDTQYF. Written as DNA, the CDR3 is TGTGCCAGCAGTGAACGGGACACAGATACGCAGTATTTT.

V is TRBV9 and J is TRBJ2-1; D unclear. This CDR3 is built from 15 residues. Germline values: CDR1 SGDLS, CDR2 YYNGEE. Trimming took 3 bases from V and 4 from J, leaving 14 bases between them. The CDR3 is CASSDTGAAYNEQFF. The CDR3 DNA is TGTGCCAGCAGCGACACCGGAGCAGCATACAATGAGCAGTTCTTC.

The chain carries TRBV15 and TRBJ2-5; no definite D call. This CDR3 comprises 14 residues. V was clipped by 1 base and J by 5 bases, with 11 bases between them. Germline CDR1 is LNHNV and CDR2 is YYDKDF (reference sequence). The CDR3 loop is CATSRGGLGETQYF. The DNA of the CDR3 is TGTGCCACCAGCAGAGGGGGTCTTGGGGAGACCCAGTACTTC.

The chain carries TRBV11-2 and TRBJ2-3; TRBD1 might be the D (6 bases). CDR1 is SGHAT, CDR2 FQNNGV, per germline. This CDR3 is built from 14 residues. V was trimmed by 6 bases and J by 1 base, leaving 11 bases between them. The CDR3 protein is CASSRDIGTDTQYF. Here the CDR3 DNA reads TGTGCCAGCAGTCGGGACATCGGCACAGATACGCAGTATTTT.

The rearrangement uses TRBV7-8 and TRBJ2-6; D tentatively reads TRBD1 or TRBD2 (5 bases each). The CDR3 runs to 15 residues. CDR1 is SGHVS and CDR2 is FQNEAQ in the germline V gene. V was pared by 5 bases and J by 6 bases, with 14 bases between. The CDR3 region is CASSPLTGTANVLTF. The DNA of the CDR3 is TGTGCCAGCAGCCCCCTGACGGGGACGGCCAACGTCCTGACTTTC.